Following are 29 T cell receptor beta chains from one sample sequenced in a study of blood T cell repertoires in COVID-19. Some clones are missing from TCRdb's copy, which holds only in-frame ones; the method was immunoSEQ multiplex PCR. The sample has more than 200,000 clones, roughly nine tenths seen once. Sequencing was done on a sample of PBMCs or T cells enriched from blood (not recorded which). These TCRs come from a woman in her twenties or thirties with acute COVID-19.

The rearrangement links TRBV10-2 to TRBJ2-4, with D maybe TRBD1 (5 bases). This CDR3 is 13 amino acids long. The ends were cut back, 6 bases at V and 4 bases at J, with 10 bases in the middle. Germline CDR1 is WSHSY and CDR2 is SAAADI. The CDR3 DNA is TGCGCCAGCAGGGGGCAGGCAAAAAACATTCAGTACTTC. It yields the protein CASRGQAKNIQYF.

CDR3 loop: CASRQDPTGETYEQYF. The CDR3 nucleotides read TGCGCCAGCAGACAGGACCCGACAGGTGAAACCTACGAGCAGTACTTC. The J gene is TRBJ2-7, the V gene TRBV4-1; tentative D call: TRBD1 (6 bases). The germline gives CDR1 MGHRA, CDR2 YSYEKL. V lost 6 bases and J 2 bases, leaving 20 bases between the germline ends. This CDR3 is 16 amino acids long.

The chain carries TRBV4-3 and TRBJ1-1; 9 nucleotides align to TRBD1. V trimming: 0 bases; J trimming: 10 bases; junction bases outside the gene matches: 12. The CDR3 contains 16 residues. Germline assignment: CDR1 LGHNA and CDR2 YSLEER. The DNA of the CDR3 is TGCGCCAGCAGCCAAGATCCCGGGACAGGGACCTCGAGAGCTTTCTTT. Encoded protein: CASSQDPGTGTSRAFF.

DNA for the CDR3: TGTGCCAGCAGCTTCCAGGGTGACTATGGCTACACCTTC. It codes for CASSFQGDYGYTF. V usage is TRBV7-9 and J usage is TRBJ1-2, with D possibly TRBD1 on 5 matching bases. The CDR3 is made up of 13 amino acids. Between the trimmed V and J ends, which lost 3 bases and 3 bases, there was a span of 8 bases. Per germline, CDR1 SEHNR and CDR2 FQNEAQ (reference sequence).

CDR3 amino acids: CASSLGTGREQYF. The CDR3 DNA reads TGTGCCAGCAGTTTAGGCACAGGGCGCGAGCAGTACTTC. J is TRBJ2-7 and V is TRBV28; the D gene is possibly TRBD1 (6 bases). The CDR3 loop spans 13 amino acids. V shed 2 bases and J shed 6 bases, with 11 bases lying between them. The germline V gene has CDR1 MDHEN and CDR2 SYDVKM.

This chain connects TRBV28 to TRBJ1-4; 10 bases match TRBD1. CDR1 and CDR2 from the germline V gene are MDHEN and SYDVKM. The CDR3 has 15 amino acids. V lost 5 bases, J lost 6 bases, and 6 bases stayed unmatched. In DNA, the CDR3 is TGTGCCAGCAGTGGAGCGGGGACAGGGGATGAAAAACTGTTTTTT. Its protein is CASSGAGTGDEKLFF. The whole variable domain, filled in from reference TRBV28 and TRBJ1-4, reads DVKVTQSSRYLVKRTGEKVFLECVQDMDHENMFWYRQDPGLGLRLIYFSYDVKMKEKGDIPEGYSVSREKKERFSLILESASTNQTSMYLCASSGAGTGDEKLFFGSGTQLSVL.

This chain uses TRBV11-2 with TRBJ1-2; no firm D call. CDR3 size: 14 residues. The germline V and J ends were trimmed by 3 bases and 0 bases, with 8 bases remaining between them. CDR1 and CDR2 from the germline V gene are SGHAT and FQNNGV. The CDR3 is CASSFQDSNYGYTF. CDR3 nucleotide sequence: TGTGCCAGCAGCTTCCAGGATTCTAACTATGGCTACACCTTC.

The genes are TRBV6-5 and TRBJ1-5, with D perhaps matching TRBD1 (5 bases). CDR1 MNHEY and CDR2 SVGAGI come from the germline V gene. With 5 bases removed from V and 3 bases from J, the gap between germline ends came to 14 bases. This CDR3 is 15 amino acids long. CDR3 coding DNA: TGTGCCAGCAGTCCCTGGCGGGGGATCAATCAGCCCCAGCATTTT. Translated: CASSPWRGINQPQHF.

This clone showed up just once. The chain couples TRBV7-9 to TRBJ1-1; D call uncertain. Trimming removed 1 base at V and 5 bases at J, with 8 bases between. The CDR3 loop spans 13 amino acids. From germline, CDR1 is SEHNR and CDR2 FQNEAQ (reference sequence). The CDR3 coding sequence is TGTGCCAGCAGCTTAGAATCCAGAACTGAAGCTTTCTTT. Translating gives CASSLESRTEAFF.

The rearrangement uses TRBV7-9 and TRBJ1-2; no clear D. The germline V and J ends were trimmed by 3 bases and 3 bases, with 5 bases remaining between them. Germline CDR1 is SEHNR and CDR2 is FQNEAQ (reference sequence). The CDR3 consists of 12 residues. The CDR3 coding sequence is TGTGCCAGCAGCTTTTCGGACTATGGCTACACCTTC. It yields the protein CASSFSDYGYTF.

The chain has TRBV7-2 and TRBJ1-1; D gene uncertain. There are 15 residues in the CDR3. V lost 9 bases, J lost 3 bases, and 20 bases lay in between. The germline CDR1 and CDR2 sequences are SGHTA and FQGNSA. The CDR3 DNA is TGTGCCAGTTGTTTCTATGGGAGCCCCGACACTGAAGCTTTCTTT. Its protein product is CASCFYGSPDTEAFF.

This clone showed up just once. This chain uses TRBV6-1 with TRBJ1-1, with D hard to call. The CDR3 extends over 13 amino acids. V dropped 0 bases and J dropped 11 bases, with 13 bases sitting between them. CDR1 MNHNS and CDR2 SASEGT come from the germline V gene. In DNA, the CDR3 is TGTGCCAGCAGTGAAGCTGGACTCCGCGGGGCTTTCTTT. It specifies CASSEAGLRGAFF.

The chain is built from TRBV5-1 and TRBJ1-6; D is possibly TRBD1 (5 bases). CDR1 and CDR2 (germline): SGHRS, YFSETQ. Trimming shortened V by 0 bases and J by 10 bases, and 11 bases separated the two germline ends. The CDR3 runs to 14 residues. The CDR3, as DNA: TGCGCCAGCAGCTTGGGGCAGGGCGACTCACCCCTCCACTTT. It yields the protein CASSLGQGDSPLHF.

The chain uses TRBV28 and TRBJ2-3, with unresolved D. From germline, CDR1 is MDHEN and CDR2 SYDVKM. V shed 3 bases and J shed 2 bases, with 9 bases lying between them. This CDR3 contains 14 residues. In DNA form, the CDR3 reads TGTGCCAGCAGTTTCGGCGGTAACACAGATACGCAGTATTTT. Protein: CASSFGGNTDTQYF.

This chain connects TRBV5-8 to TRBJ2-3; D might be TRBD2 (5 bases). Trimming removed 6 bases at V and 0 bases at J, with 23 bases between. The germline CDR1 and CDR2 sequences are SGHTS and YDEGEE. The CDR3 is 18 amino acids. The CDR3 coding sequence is TGTGCCAGCAAAGCCATTTACGACTACAGCCCTAGCACAGATACGCAGTATTTT. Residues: CASKAIYDYSPSTDTQYF.

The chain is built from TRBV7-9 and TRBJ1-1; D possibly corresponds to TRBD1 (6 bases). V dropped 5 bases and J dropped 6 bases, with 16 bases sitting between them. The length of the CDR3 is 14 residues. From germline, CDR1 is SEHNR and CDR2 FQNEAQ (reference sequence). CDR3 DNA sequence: TGTGCCAGCAGCCACCCACGCGAGGGGGCTGAAGCTTTCTTT. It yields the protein CASSHPREGAEAFF.

CDR3 protein: CASSQQGGNQPQHF. The CDR3 DNA follows: TGTGCCAGCAGCCAACAGGGGGGAAATCAGCCCCAGCATTTT. This rearrangement joins TRBV3-1 (or the pseudogene TRBV3-2) to TRBJ1-5; 7 positions agree with TRBD1. After removal of 2 bases from V and 4 bases from J, the junction contained 2 bases not matched to a gene. This CDR3 contains 14 residues. Germline V gene sequence: CDR1 LGHDT, CDR2 YNNKEL (reference sequence).

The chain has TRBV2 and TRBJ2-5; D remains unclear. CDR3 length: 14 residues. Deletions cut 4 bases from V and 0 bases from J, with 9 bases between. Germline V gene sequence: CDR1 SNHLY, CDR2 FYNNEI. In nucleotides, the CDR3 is TGTGCCAGCAGTGCCGGTACCTACCAAGAGACCCAGTACTTC. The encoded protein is CASSAGTYQETQYF.

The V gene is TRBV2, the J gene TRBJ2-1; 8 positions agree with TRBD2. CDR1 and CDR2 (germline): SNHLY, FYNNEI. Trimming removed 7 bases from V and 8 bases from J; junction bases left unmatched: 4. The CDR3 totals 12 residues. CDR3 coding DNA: TGTGCCAGCACCGGGACTAGATATGAGCAGTTCTTC. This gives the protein CASTGTRYEQFF. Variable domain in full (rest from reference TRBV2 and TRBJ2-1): EPEVTQTPSHQVTQMGQEVILRCVPISNHLYFYWYRQILGQKVEFLVSFYNNEISEKSEIFDDQFSVERPDGSNFTLKIRSTKLEDSAMYFCASTGTRYEQFFGPGTRLTVL.

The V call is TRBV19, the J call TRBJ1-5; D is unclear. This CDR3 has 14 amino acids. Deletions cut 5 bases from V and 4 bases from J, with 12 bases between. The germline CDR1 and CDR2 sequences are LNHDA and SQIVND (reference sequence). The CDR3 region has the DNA TGTGCCAGTAGTGTCCACAGAACTAATCAGCCCCAGCATTTT. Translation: CASSVHRTNQPQHF.

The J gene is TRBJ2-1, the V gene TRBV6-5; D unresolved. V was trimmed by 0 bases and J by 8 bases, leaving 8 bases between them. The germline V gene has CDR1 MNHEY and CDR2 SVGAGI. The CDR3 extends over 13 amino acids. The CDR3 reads CASSYSVAHEQFF. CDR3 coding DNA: TGTGCCAGCAGTTACTCTGTGGCCCATGAGCAGTTCTTC.

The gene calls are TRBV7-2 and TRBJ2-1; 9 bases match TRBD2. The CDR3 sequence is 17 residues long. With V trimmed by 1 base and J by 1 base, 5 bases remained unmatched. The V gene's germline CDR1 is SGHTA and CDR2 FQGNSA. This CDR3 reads CASSLERLADSYNEQFF. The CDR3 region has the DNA TGTGCCAGCAGCTTAGAGAGACTAGCGGATTCCTACAATGAGCAGTTCTTC.

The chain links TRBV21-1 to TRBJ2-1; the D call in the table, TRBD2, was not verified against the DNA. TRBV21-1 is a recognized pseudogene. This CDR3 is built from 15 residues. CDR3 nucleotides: TGTGCCAGCAGCAACCGGGACTGGAACTACAATGAGCAGTTCTTC. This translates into CASSNRDWNYNEQFF.

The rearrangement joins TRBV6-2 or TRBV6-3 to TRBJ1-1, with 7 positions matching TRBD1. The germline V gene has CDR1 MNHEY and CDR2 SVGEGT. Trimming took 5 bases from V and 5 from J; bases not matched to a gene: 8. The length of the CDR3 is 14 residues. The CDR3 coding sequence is TGTGCCAGCAGTGCGGCGGGACAGTATACTGAAGCTTTCTTT. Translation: CASSAAGQYTEAFF.

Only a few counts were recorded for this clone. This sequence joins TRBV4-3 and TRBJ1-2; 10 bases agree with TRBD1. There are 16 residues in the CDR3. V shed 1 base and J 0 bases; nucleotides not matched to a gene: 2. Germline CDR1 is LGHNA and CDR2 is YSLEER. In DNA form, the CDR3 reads TGCGCCAGCAGCCAAGGGACAGGGGGTACTAACTATGGCTACACCTTC. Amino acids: CASSQGTGGTNYGYTF.

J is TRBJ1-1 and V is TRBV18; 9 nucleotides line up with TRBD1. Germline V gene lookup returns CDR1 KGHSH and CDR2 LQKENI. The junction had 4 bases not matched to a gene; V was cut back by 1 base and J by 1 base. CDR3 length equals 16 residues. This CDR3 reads CASSPLAGQGNTEAFF. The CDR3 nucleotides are TGTGCCAGCTCACCACTGGCGGGACAGGGGAACACTGAAGCTTTCTTT.

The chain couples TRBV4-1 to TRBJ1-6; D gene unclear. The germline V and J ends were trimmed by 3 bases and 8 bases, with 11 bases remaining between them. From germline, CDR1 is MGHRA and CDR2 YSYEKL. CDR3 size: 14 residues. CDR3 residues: CASSQPGTYSPLHF. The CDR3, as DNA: TGCGCCAGCAGCCAGCCAGGAACCTATTCACCCCTCCACTTT.

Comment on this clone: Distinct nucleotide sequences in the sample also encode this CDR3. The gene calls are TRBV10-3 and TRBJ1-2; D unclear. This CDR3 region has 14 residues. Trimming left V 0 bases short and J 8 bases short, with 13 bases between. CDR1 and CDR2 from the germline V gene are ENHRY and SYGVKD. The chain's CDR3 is CAISESTGKGGYTF. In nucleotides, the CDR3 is TGTGCCATCAGTGAGTCGACCGGGAAAGGAGGCTACACCTTC.

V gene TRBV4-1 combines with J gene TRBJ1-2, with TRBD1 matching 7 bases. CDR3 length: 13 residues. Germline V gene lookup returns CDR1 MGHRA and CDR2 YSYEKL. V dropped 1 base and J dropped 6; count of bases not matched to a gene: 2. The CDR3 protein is CASSQGGGHGYTF. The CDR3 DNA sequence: TGCGCCAGCAGCCAAGGAGGGGGCCATGGCTACACCTTC.